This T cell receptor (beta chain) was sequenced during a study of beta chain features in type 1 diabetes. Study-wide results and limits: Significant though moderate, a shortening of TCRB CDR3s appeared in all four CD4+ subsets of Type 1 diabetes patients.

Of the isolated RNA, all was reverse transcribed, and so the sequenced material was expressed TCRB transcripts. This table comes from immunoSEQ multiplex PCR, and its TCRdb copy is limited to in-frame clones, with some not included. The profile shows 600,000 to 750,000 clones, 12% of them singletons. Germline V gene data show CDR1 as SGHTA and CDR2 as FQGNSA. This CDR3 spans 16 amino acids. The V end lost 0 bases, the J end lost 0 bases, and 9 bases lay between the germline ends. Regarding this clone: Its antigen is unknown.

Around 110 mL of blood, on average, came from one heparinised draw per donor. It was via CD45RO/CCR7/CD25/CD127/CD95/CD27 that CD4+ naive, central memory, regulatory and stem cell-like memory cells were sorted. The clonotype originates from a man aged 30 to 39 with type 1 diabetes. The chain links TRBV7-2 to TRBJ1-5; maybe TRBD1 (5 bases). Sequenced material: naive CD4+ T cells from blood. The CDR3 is CASSLAGQGSNQPQHF. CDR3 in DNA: TGTGCCAGCAGCTTAGCGGGGCAGGGTAGCAATCAGCCCCAGCATTTT.